The next 27 T cell receptor beta chains were all read from a single sample in a study of blood T cell repertoires in COVID-19. TCRdb's copy holds only in-frame clones and misses some; the assay was immunoSEQ multiplex PCR. The sample includes roughly 67,000 clones, 85% to 90% of them seen just once. Material: peripheral blood. Source of these receptors: a man aged 45-60 years with acute or convalescent COVID-19.

This clone was seen a single time. The chain carries TRBV9 and TRBJ1-5, with D possibly being TRBD1 (5 bases). With 1 base removed from V and 7 bases from J, the gap between germline ends came to 15 bases. CDR1 is SGDLS, CDR2 YYNGEE, per germline. This CDR3 is 15 amino acids long. CDR3 loop: CASSVSGGRYQPQHF. The CDR3 region has the DNA TGTGCCAGCAGCGTATCGGGGGGAAGGTACCAGCCCCAGCATTTT.

The rearrangement uses TRBV28 and TRBJ1-5; 11 bases match TRBD1. The CDR3 loop spans 15 amino acids. V dropped 8 bases and J dropped 3; count of bases not matched to a gene: 6. Germline V gives CDR1 MDHEN, CDR2 SYDVKM. The CDR3 loop reads CASGTGGDFNQPQHF. CDR3 DNA sequence: TGTGCCAGCGGGACAGGGGGAGACTTCAATCAGCCCCAGCATTTT.

The chain carries TRBV29-1 and TRBJ2-1; D is perhaps TRBD2 (6 bases). Germline V gives CDR1 SQVTM, CDR2 ANQGSEA. V was pared by 4 bases and J by 0 bases, with 10 bases between. There are 14 residues in the CDR3. Written as DNA, the CDR3 is TGCAGCGTTGGTAATAGCGGCTCCTACAATGAGCAGTTCTTC. Translating gives CSVGNSGSYNEQFF.

The CDR3 region has the DNA TGTGCCAGCAGCTCTCCTACGGGACAGCACTATGGCTACACCTTC. Its protein is CASSSPTGQHYGYTF. The gene calls are TRBV7-9 and TRBJ1-2, with 7 bases matching TRBD1. This CDR3 contains 15 residues. From germline, CDR1 is SEHNR and CDR2 FQNEAQ (reference sequence). Losses at the gene ends were 4 bases for V and 3 bases for J; bases not matched to a gene: 8.

This chain connects TRBV4-1 to TRBJ1-5; D ambiguous. CDR1 is MGHRA and CDR2 is YSYEKL in the germline V gene. V dropped 0 bases and J dropped 4 bases, with 13 bases sitting between them. The CDR3 totals 16 residues. CDR3 residues: CASSQEVARGNQPQHF. The CDR3 nucleotides read TGCGCCAGCAGCCAAGAGGTGGCGCGGGGAAATCAGCCCCAGCATTTT.

The chain carries TRBV4-2 and TRBJ1-6; no reliable D call. Trimming stripped 7 bases from V and 5 bases from J, with 18 bases between. CDR1 and CDR2 from the germline V gene are LGHNA and YNFKEQ. CDR3 length equals 16 residues. The CDR3 sequence is CASNPLGQTDNSPLHF. CDR3 DNA sequence: TGTGCCAGCAACCCACTAGGCCAGACGGATAATTCACCCCTCCACTTT.

V and J are TRBV3-1 (or the pseudogene TRBV3-2) and TRBJ1-1; a weak D match, TRBD1 (6 bases). The CDR3 runs to 14 residues. Germline V gene sequence: CDR1 LGHDT, CDR2 YNNKEL (reference sequence). The V gene lost 4 bases and the J gene lost 2 bases, with 11 bases spanning the gap. CDR3 sequence reads: CASSPGHKNTEAFF. The CDR3 DNA is TGTGCCAGCAGCCCGGGACATAAAAACACTGAAGCTTTCTTT.

In this sample, this clone turned up once. The J gene is TRBJ2-5, the V gene TRBV29-1, with 10 bases aligning to TRBD1. This CDR3 is built from 14 residues. Germline CDR1 reads SQVTM; CDR2 reads ANQGSEA. After removal of 4 bases from V and 5 bases from J, the junction contained 7 bases not matched to a gene. The CDR3 region is CSVAGTGVRETQYF. As DNA, the CDR3 is TGCAGCGTTGCCGGGACAGGGGTGCGGGAGACCCAGTACTTC.

V gene TRBV12-3 or TRBV12-4 combines with J gene TRBJ1-2; TRBD1 aligns across 10 bases. The CDR3 is made up of 13 amino acids. The J segment lost 8 bases and the V segment lost 3 bases, leaving 3 bases of the junction unmatched. CDR3 sequence: CASSFGQGDGYTF. As DNA, the CDR3 is TGTGCCAGCAGTTTCGGACAGGGGGACGGCTACACCTTC.

The rearrangement links TRBV19 to TRBJ2-2, with D possibly matching TRBD1 (5 bases). The CDR3 runs 14 residues. CDR1 and CDR2 (germline): LNHDA, SQIVND (reference sequence). Deletions cut 5 bases from V and 3 bases from J, with 10 bases between. This CDR3 reads CASSSGQDTGELFF. CDR3 DNA sequence: TGTGCCAGTAGTTCCGGACAAGACACCGGGGAGCTGTTTTTT. The full variable domain, rest sourced from reference TRBV19 and TRBJ2-2, is DGGITQSPKYLFRKEGQNVTLSCEQNLNHDAMYWYRQDPGQGLRLIYYSQIVNDFQKGDIAEGYSVSREKKESFPLTVTSAQKNPTAFYLCASSSGQDTGELFFGEGSRLTVL.

The chain couples TRBV7-9 to TRBJ1-3; 9 nucleotides agree with TRBD1. This CDR3 comprises 16 residues. Germline CDR1 is SEHNR and CDR2 is FQNEAQ (reference sequence). Trimming took 5 bases from V and 2 from J; bases not matched to a gene: 7. The CDR3 region is CASSPTGTGTGNTIYF. CDR3 bases: TGTGCCAGCAGCCCAACCGGGACAGGGACTGGAAACACCATATATTTT.

The chain recombines TRBV12-3 or TRBV12-4 with TRBJ1-2; D perhaps matches TRBD1 (6 bases). Between the trimmed V and J ends, which lost 6 bases and 8 bases, there was a span of 16 bases. The CDR3 spans 13 residues. DNA of the CDR3: TGTGCCAGCAGGGACCGGGACATGTCCGGCTACACCTTC. Translation gives CASRDRDMSGYTF.

This chain uses TRBV5-1 with TRBJ1-3; D unresolved. Germline V gives CDR1 SGHRS, CDR2 YFSETQ. Trimming pared 2 bases from V and 0 bases from J, leaving 6 bases between. The CDR3 has 14 amino acids. The CDR3 DNA sequence: TGCGCCAGCAGCTTTGACACCTCTGGAAACACCATATATTTT. Translation gives CASSFDTSGNTIYF.

This clone has only one observation. The rearrangement uses TRBV24-1 and TRBJ1-2, with TRBD1 matching over 7 bases. The CDR3 runs to 13 residues. Per germline, CDR1 KGHDR and CDR2 SFDVKD. The trim removed 2 bases at V and 6 bases at J, leaving 2 bases unmatched. The CDR3 protein is CATSDSGGNGYTF. CDR3 bases: TGTGCCACCAGTGATTCAGGGGGTAATGGCTACACCTTC.

Only one count was recorded for this clone. This chain uses TRBV7-9 with TRBJ2-4; D unclear. V shed 5 bases and J shed 6 bases, with 20 bases lying between them. The CDR3 has 16 residues. From germline, CDR1 is SEHNR and CDR2 FQNEAQ (reference sequence). As DNA, the CDR3 is TGTGCCAGCAGCCTTGGGTGGGCGTCAGACGGAAACATTCAGTACTTC. Amino acids: CASSLGWASDGNIQYF.

The chain recombines TRBV30 with TRBJ1-4, with D tentatively TRBD1 (6 bases). Germline CDR1 and CDR2: GTSNPN and SVGIG (reference sequence). The CDR3 is made up of 12 amino acids. With 3 bases removed from V and 13 bases from J, the gap between germline ends came to 15 bases. CDR3 DNA: TGTGCCTGGAGCCTAACCAGGGGCGGACTGTTTTTT. Protein sequence: CAWSLTRGGLFF. The full variable domain, completed using reference TRBV30 and TRBJ1-4, is SQTIHQWPATLVQPVGSPLSLECTVEGTSNPNLYWYRQAAGRGLQLLFYSVGIGQISSEVPQNLSASRPQDRQFILSSKKLLLSDSGFYLCAWSLTRGGLFFGSGTQLSVL.

This clone was seen only once. The chain is built from TRBV1 and TRBJ2-2; the D segment call TRBD2 is taken from the table without a DNA check. TRBV1 is an annotated pseudogene. The CDR3 spans 18 residues. The CDR3 bases are TGCACCAGCAGCCAGCGAGGACTAGCGGGTATGGCGACCGGGGAGCTGTTTTTT. The encoded protein is CTSSQRGLAGMATGELFF.

This clone was picked up one time. The genes are TRBV13 and TRBJ2-3; a weak D match, TRBD1 (5 bases). There are 15 residues in the CDR3. Looked up from germline, CDR1 is PRHDT and CDR2 is FYEKMQ (reference sequence). Between the trimmed V and J ends, which lost 5 bases and 0 bases, there was a span of 12 bases. The DNA for the CDR3 is TGTGCCAGCAGCCCGACAGTGGCTAGCACAGATACGCAGTATTTT. This sequence encodes CASSPTVASTDTQYF.

This chain connects TRBV11-2 to TRBJ1-6; D uncertain. Trimming stripped 1 base from V and 12 bases from J, with 13 bases between. CDR3 length: 14 residues. Germline V gives CDR1 SGHAT, CDR2 FQNNGV. DNA of the CDR3: TGTGCCAGCAGCTTAGTTCTGCTCGGGGAACCCCTCCACTTT. This sequence encodes CASSLVLLGEPLHF.

The chain links TRBV4-1 to TRBJ2-1, with D tentatively TRBD1 (6 bases). The germline V and J ends were trimmed by 1 base and 3 bases, with 16 bases remaining between them. There are 17 residues in the CDR3. Germline V gene lookup returns CDR1 MGHRA and CDR2 YSYEKL. The CDR3 here is CASSQGQAFGFYNEQFF. For the CDR3, the DNA is TGCGCCAGCAGCCAAGGACAGGCTTTTGGGTTCTACAATGAGCAGTTCTTC.

The chain joins TRBV5-1 to TRBJ2-5; D is uncertain. CDR3 length equals 11 residues. Germline V lookup: CDR1 SGHRS, CDR2 YFSETQ. Trimming pared 4 bases from V and 4 bases from J, leaving 5 bases between. CDR3 sequence: CASSPGETQYF. The CDR3 coding sequence is TGCGCCAGCAGCCCGGGAGAGACCCAGTACTTC.

This sequence joins TRBV10-3 and TRBJ1-5, with D perhaps matching TRBD1 (6 bases). The V gene's germline CDR1 is ENHRY and CDR2 SYGVKD. The CDR3 is 13 amino acids. V was pared by 8 bases and J by 4 bases, with 12 bases between. The CDR3 here is CAIGLTGNQPQHF. DNA for the CDR3: TGTGCCATCGGTCTTACAGGGAATCAGCCCCAGCATTTT.

The chain combines TRBV11-2 with TRBJ2-1, with D unclear. The length of the CDR3 is 14 residues. The germline V and J ends were trimmed by 5 bases and 5 bases, with 13 bases remaining between them. The germline V gene encodes CDR1 SGHAT and CDR2 FQNNGV. CDR3 sequence reads: CASSPVRRNNEQFF. For the CDR3, the DNA is TGTGCCAGCAGCCCCGTTCGGCGGAACAATGAGCAGTTCTTC.

The CDR3 here is CASSARTSGKNIQYF. The DNA of the CDR3 is TGTGCCAGTAGTGCCCGGACTAGCGGCAAAAACATTCAGTACTTC. The chain is built from TRBV19 and TRBJ2-4, with 10 bases that match TRBD2. The CDR3 runs to 15 residues. Per germline, CDR1 LNHDA and CDR2 SQIVND (reference sequence). V was pared by 5 bases and J by 3 bases, with 4 bases of the junction left unmatched.

J is TRBJ2-7 and V is TRBV7-8, with 7 nucleotides matching TRBD1. The V segment lost 1 base and the J segment 2 bases; nucleotides outside the gene matches: 5. Germline loops: CDR1 SGHVS, CDR2 FQNEAQ. The CDR3 consists of 15 residues. The chain's CDR3 is CASSLVGQATYEQYF. The CDR3 DNA reads as TGTGCCAGCAGCTTAGTCGGACAGGCAACCTACGAGCAGTACTTC.

This clone was counted a few times. V is TRBV5-1 and J is TRBJ1-6; 10 nucleotides agree with TRBD1. The CDR3 is 19 residues long. CDR1 SGHRS and CDR2 YFSETQ come from the germline V gene. Germline trimming cut 3 bases from V and 0 bases from J; bases unmatched to any gene: 9. This CDR3 is CASSYGGQGLFSYNSPLHF. The DNA of the CDR3 is TGCGCCAGCAGCTACGGGGGACAGGGGTTATTCTCCTATAATTCACCCCTCCACTTT.

The chain combines TRBV6-5 with TRBJ1-2, with D unclear. Germline-derived CDR1 and CDR2 are MNHEY and SVGAGI. The ends were cut back, 7 bases at V and 0 bases at J, with 12 bases in the middle. The CDR3 runs to 14 residues. The CDR3 here is CASIPAGSNYGYTF. The CDR3 DNA sequence: TGTGCCAGCATTCCTGCGGGATCTAACTATGGCTACACCTTC.